These 27 T cell receptor beta chains were sequenced from one sample in a study of blood T cell repertoires in COVID-19. Sequenced by immunoSEQ multiplex PCR; TCRdb stores in-frame clones only, minus some. This table holds fewer than 500,000 clones, approximately 90% found once. Sequencing input: PBMCs or T cells enriched from blood (not recorded which). The receptor set was obtained from a young woman with acute COVID-19.

The rearrangement joins TRBV6-6 to TRBJ1-2; 7 bases match TRBD1. CDR1 and CDR2 (germline): MNHNY, SVGAGI (reference sequence). CDR3 length: 13 residues. Germline trimming cut 4 bases from V and 4 bases from J; bases unmatched to any gene: 3. The CDR3 DNA sequence: TGTGCCAGCAGTTCCGGACAGGTCTATGGCTACACCTTC. Protein product: CASSSGQVYGYTF.

This chain uses TRBV19 with TRBJ1-5; no reliable D call. This CDR3 contains 15 residues. Germline CDR1 is LNHDA and CDR2 is SQIVND (reference sequence). V was pared by 3 bases and J by 0 bases, with 9 bases between. The DNA of the CDR3 is TGTGCCAGTAGTATCCTGGCAGATAGCAATCAGCCCCAGCATTTT. Translating it yields CASSILADSNQPQHF.

This clone was seen once. The chain links TRBV30 to TRBJ2-7; 8 positions match TRBD2. Germline CDR1 GTSNPN, CDR2 SVGIG (reference sequence). V lost 1 base, J lost 2 bases, and 4 bases stayed unmatched. The CDR3 is 14 residues long. CDR3 sequence reads: CAWSGLAFPYEQYF. CDR3 nucleotide sequence: TGTGCCTGGAGTGGACTAGCGTTCCCCTACGAGCAGTACTTC.

This clone was counted between two and nine times. The chain carries TRBV6-2 or TRBV6-3 and TRBJ2-7; a weak D match, TRBD2 (6 bases). The CDR3 totals 13 residues. Per germline, CDR1 MNHEY and CDR2 SVGEGT. Trimming pared 5 bases from V and 1 base from J, leaving 9 bases between. This CDR3 is CASSGTGSYEQYF. CDR3 bases: TGTGCCAGCAGTGGGACTGGGTCCTACGAGCAGTACTTC.

The genes are TRBV6-5 and TRBJ1-5; D is perhaps TRBD1 (6 bases). The CDR3 totals 15 residues. CDR1 is MNHEY and CDR2 is SVGAGI in the germline V gene. Trimming stripped 6 bases from V and 6 bases from J, with 18 bases between. The CDR3 region has the DNA TGTGCCAGCAGCCCCGGGGGGCAAGGGGGTCAGCCCCAGCATTTT. This codes for CASSPGGQGGQPQHF.

This clone was recorded once. The chain uses TRBV12-5 and TRBJ1-5; a possible D gene is TRBD1 (6 bases). The CDR3 is 16 residues long. Germline V gene sequence: CDR1 LGHNT, CDR2 FRNRAP. Trimming pared 4 bases from V and 1 base from J, leaving 14 bases between. CDR3 sequence reads: CASGWTAGASNQPQHF. The CDR3 DNA reads as TGTGCTAGTGGTTGGACTGCAGGGGCGAGCAATCAGCCCCAGCATTTT.

The rearrangement links TRBV11-2 to TRBJ1-2, with 7 bases aligning to TRBD1. Per germline, CDR1 SGHAT and CDR2 FQNNGV. The CDR3 is 15 amino acids. V dropped 5 bases and J dropped 5; count of bases not matched to a gene: 11. CDR3: CASSNRDRNTYGYTF. The CDR3 DNA reads TGTGCCAGCAGCAACCGGGACAGAAATACTTATGGCTACACCTTC.

This clone was counted ten times or more. The chain employs TRBV6-1 and TRBJ2-7; the D is unclear. V lost 2 bases, J lost 3 bases, and 8 bases lay in between. There are 13 residues in the CDR3. Germline CDR1 MNHNS, CDR2 SASEGT. CDR3 bases: TGTGCCAGCAGTGAAAGAGCCCGCTACGAGCAGTACTTC. It yields the protein CASSERARYEQYF.

This clone was detected only once. V and J are TRBV6-1 and TRBJ2-5; tentative D call: TRBD2 (6 bases). Trimming removed 3 bases from V and 4 bases from J, with 9 bases in between. Looked up from germline, CDR1 is MNHNS and CDR2 is SASEGT. CDR3 length: 13 amino acids. The CDR3 DNA reads as TGTGCCAGCAGTGATGGGGGGACAGAGACCCAGTACTTC. It specifies CASSDGGTETQYF.

The chain combines TRBV19 with TRBJ2-7; D may be TRBD1 (6 bases). The CDR3 runs to 14 residues. V lost 6 bases and J 0 bases, leaving 12 bases between the germline ends. CDR1 is LNHDA and CDR2 is SQIVND in the germline V gene (reference sequence). The CDR3 sequence: CASRLQGSSYEQYF. The CDR3 region has the DNA TGTGCCAGTAGACTGCAGGGGAGCTCCTACGAGCAGTACTTC.

The rearrangement links TRBV27 to TRBJ1-2; tentatively, D is TRBD1 (6 bases). Germline loops: CDR1 MNHEY, CDR2 SMNVEV (reference sequence). The CDR3 totals 13 residues. Trimming cost V 4 bases and J 4 bases, with 10 bases left between them. The CDR3 spells CASSYDRTYGYTF. In DNA form, the CDR3 reads TGTGCCAGCAGTTATGACAGGACCTATGGCTACACCTTC.

V is TRBV13 and J is TRBJ2-7; TRBD1 might be the D (6 bases). Per the germline V gene, CDR1 is PRHDT and CDR2 is FYEKMQ (reference sequence). This CDR3 has 14 amino acids. V shed 5 bases and J shed 6 bases, with 17 bases lying between them. DNA for the CDR3: TGTGCCAGCAGCGTTACAGGGATGGGGGCCGAGCAGTACTTC. Its protein is CASSVTGMGAEQYF. Full variable domain (outside the CDR3, taken from reference TRBV13 and TRBJ2-7): AAGVIQSPRHLIKEKRETATLKCYPIPRHDTVYWYQQGPGQDPQFLISFYEKMQSDKGSIPDRFSAQQFSDYHSELNMSSLELGDSALYFCASSVTGMGAEQYFGPGTRLTVT.

The J gene is TRBJ2-2, the V gene TRBV10-3; 8 bases line up with TRBD1. CDR1 and CDR2 from the germline V gene are ENHRY and SYGVKD. The CDR3 has 14 amino acids. V lost 3 bases and J lost 7; bases outside the gene matches: 4. The CDR3 region has the DNA TGTGCCATCAGTGACAGGGGGCGCGGCGGGGAGCTGTTTTTT. It is translated as CAISDRGRGGELFF.

J is TRBJ2-2 and V is TRBV7-2; the D gene is possibly TRBD1 (6 bases). Germline V CDR1 and CDR2: SGHTA, FQGNSA. The CDR3 loop spans 15 amino acids. V lost 4 bases and J lost 1, with 10 bases in between. The CDR3 sequence is CASSSRTENTGELFF. CDR3 in DNA: TGTGCCAGCAGCTCCAGGACAGAGAACACCGGGGAGCTGTTTTTT. Full variable domain (rest looked up from reference TRBV7-2 and TRBJ2-2): GAGVSQSPSNKVTEKGKDVELRCDPISGHTALYWYRQSLGQGLEFLIYFQGNSAPDKSGLPSDRFSAERTGGSVSTLTIQRTQQEDSAVYLCASSSRTENTGELFFGEGSRLTVL.

The gene calls are TRBV11-2 and TRBJ2-2, with a possible D match to TRBD1 (5 bases). This CDR3 comprises 14 residues. Trimming cost V 1 base and J 6 bases, with 9 bases left between them. Germline CDR1 and CDR2: SGHAT and FQNNGV. CDR3 loop: CASSLVGAAGELFF. CDR3 DNA: TGTGCCAGCAGCTTAGTTGGGGCAGCCGGGGAGCTGTTTTTT.

J is TRBJ2-7 and V is TRBV3-1 (or the pseudogene TRBV3-2); tentatively, D is TRBD1 (5 bases). CDR3 size: 12 residues. Germline CDR1 is LGHDT and CDR2 is YNNKEL (reference sequence). V was pared by 5 bases and J by 4 bases, with 9 bases between. The CDR3, as DNA: TGTGCCAGCAGCAAGACAGAATACGAGCAGTACTTC. It codes for CASSKTEYEQYF.

The J gene is TRBJ2-7, the V gene TRBV25-1, with a possible D match to TRBD1 (6 bases). Germline V lookup: CDR1 MGHDK, CDR2 SYGVNS. Trimming took 0 bases from V and 3 from J, leaving 9 bases between them. The length of the CDR3 is 14 residues. For the CDR3, the DNA is TGTGCCAGCAGTGAATACGGACAGAGCTACGAGCAGTACTTC. Its translation is CASSEYGQSYEQYF.

The gene calls are TRBV9 and TRBJ2-6; D perhaps matches TRBD1 (5 bases). The CDR3 is made up of 16 amino acids. Germline V gives CDR1 SGDLS, CDR2 YYNGEE. Deletions cut 0 bases from V and 2 bases from J, with 9 bases between. The CDR3 here is CASSVAGPAGANVLTF. CDR3 bases: TGTGCCAGCAGCGTAGCAGGGCCTGCTGGGGCCAACGTCCTGACTTTC.

The chain carries TRBV10-1 and TRBJ2-1; 7 positions match TRBD2. The CDR3 length is 17 residues. V shed 3 bases, J shed 0 bases, and the junction held 8 bases outside the gene matches. Germline CDR1 is WNHNN and CDR2 is SYGVQD (reference sequence). Here the CDR3 DNA reads TGCGCCAGCAGTGACGGGGACTACAGGAGCTCCTACAATGAGCAGTTCTTC. It is translated as CASSDGDYRSSYNEQFF.

This chain links TRBV5-4 with TRBJ1-4; D call uncertain. Germline-derived CDR1 and CDR2 are SGHNT and YYREEE (reference sequence). Trimming pared 0 bases from V and 5 bases from J, leaving 8 bases between. CDR3 length equals 14 residues. CDR3 nucleotide sequence: TGTGCCAGCAGCTTGGGGGCCGGAAATGAAAAACTGTTTTTT. Translated: CASSLGAGNEKLFF.

CDR3 region: CASTTPGQGHWEQYF. CDR3 bases: TGTGCCAGCACTACACCGGGACAGGGGCATTGGGAGCAGTACTTC. V is TRBV28 and J is TRBJ2-7; 10 bases match TRBD1. The V and J ends lost 7 bases and 7 bases, in that order; junction bases with no gene match: 13. The CDR3 is 15 amino acids. The germline CDR1 and CDR2 sequences are MDHEN and SYDVKM.

The chain joins TRBV7-6 to TRBJ2-2, with 9 bases aligning to TRBD1. CDR3 length: 18 residues. Germline V gene lookup returns CDR1 SGHVS and CDR2 FNYEAQ. Trimming removed 0 bases from V and 9 bases from J; junction bases left unmatched: 14. CDR3 DNA: TGTGCCAGCAGCTTAGCTCGGACAGGGCGAGGGACAGGGAGGGAGCTGTTTTTT. Amino acid sequence: CASSLARTGRGTGRELFF.

The chain joins TRBV4-2 to TRBJ1-2; D unresolved. Germline assignment: CDR1 LGHNA and CDR2 YNFKEQ. With 5 bases removed from V and 1 base from J, the gap between germline ends came to 8 bases. The CDR3 loop spans 13 amino acids. The CDR3 region is CASSFELNYGYTF. The CDR3, as DNA: TGTGCCAGCAGCTTTGAGCTTAACTATGGCTACACCTTC.

The J gene is TRBJ2-6, the V gene TRBV7-2; maybe TRBD1 (5 bases). Trimming took off 5 bases at V and 4 bases at J, with 12 bases between the two ends. In germline, CDR1 is SGHTA, CDR2 FQGNSA. The CDR3 is made up of 15 amino acids. CDR3 coding DNA: TGTGCCAGCAGCCCTGCAGGGTCCGGGGCCAACGTCCTGACTTTC. This translates into CASSPAGSGANVLTF. Based on the CDR3 plus reference TRBV7-2 and TRBJ2-6, the full variable domain is GAGVSQSPSNKVTEKGKDVELRCDPISGHTALYWYRQSLGQGLEFLIYFQGNSAPDKSGLPSDRFSAERTGGSVSTLTIQRTQQEDSAVYLCASSPAGSGANVLTFGAGSRLTVL.

This rearrangement joins TRBV3-1 (or the pseudogene TRBV3-2) to TRBJ2-2; 9 bases line up with TRBD1. Germline-derived CDR1 and CDR2 are LGHDT and YNNKEL (reference sequence). This CDR3 comprises 14 residues. V lost 1 base, J lost 10 bases, and 4 bases stayed unmatched. CDR3: CASSQGTGVAELFF. The CDR3 bases are TGTGCCAGCAGCCAAGGGACAGGGGTCGCGGAGCTGTTTTTT.

This rearrangement joins TRBV2 to TRBJ1-1, with 8 bases identical to TRBD1. The CDR3 totals 14 residues. After removal of 5 bases from V and 4 bases from J, the junction contained 6 bases not matched to a gene. Germline V lookup: CDR1 SNHLY, CDR2 FYNNEI. The CDR3 DNA sequence: TGTGCCAGCAGTTACAGGGGGACGGGCACTGAAGCTTTCTTT. It yields the protein CASSYRGTGTEAFF.

This clone came up a few times. The chain combines TRBV5-1 with TRBJ2-5; 9 positions agree with TRBD1. V trimming: 4 bases; J trimming: 1 base; junction bases outside the gene matches: 2. The CDR3 loop spans 14 amino acids. Germline-derived CDR1 and CDR2 are SGHRS and YFSETQ. The CDR3 region has the DNA TGCGCCAGCAGCATGACAGGGGGCCAAGAGACCCAGTACTTC. Protein sequence: CASSMTGGQETQYF.